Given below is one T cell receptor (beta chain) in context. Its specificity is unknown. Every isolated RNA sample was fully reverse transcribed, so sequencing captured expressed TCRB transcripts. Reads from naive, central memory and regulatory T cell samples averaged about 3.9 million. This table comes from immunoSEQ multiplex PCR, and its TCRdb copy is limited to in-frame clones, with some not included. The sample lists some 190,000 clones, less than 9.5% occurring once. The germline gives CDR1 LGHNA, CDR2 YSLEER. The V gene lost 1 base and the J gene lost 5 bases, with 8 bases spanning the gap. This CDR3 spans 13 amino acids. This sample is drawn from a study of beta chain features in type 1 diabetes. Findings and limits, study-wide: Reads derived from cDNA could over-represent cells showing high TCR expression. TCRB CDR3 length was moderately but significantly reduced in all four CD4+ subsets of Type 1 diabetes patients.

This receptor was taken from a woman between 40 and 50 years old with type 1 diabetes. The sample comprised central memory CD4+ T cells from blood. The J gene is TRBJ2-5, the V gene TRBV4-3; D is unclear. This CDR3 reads CASSQARRETQYF. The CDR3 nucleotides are TGCGCCAGCAGCCAAGCTAGGCGGGAGACCCAGTACTTC.